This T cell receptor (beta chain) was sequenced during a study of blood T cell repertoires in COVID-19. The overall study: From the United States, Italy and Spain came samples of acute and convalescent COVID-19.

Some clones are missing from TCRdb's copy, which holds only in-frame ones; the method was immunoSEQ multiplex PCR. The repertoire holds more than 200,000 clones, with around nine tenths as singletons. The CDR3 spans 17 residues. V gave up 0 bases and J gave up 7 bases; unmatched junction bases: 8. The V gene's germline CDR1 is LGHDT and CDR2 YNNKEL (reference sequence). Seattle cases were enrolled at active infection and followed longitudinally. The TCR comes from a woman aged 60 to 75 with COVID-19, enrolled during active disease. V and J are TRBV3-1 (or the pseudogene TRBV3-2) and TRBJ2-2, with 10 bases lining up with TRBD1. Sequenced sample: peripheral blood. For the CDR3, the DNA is TGTGCCAGCAGCCAAGAGGGGATGACAGGGGGCGGCGGGGAGCTGTTTTTT. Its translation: CASSQEGMTGGGGELFF.